The rows below give T cell receptor beta chains drawn from one sample of a study of OX40 agonist ivuxolimab in advanced cancers. Sequenced by immunoSEQ multiplex PCR; TCRdb stores in-frame clones only, minus some. The sample consists of 40,000 to 50,000 clones, 82% of them appearing once. Sequences were derived from CD4+ or CD8+ T cells sorted from blood, sampled in a trial of the OX40 agonist ivuxolimab. Receptors originate from an adult with an advanced solid tumor such as melanoma, head and neck, liver or kidney cancer. The CDR3 runs from the conserved cysteine through the conserved F or W. The D gene is left open where the match is weak. Rows may omit the clone size; those that give it use once, few, many or a size class.

cdr3_length	v_call	clone_size	d_call	j_call	cdr3_nt	cdr3_aa
14	TRBV5-1	once	-	TRBJ2-3	TGCGCCAGCAGCTTGGGGCAGGACACAGATACGCAGTATTTT	CASSLGQDTDTQYF
14	TRBV30	-	-	TRBJ2-1	TGTGCCTGGAGTGCTAGTTCATCCTACAATGAGCAGTTCTTC	CAWSASSSYNEQFF
13	TRBV11-1	once	-	TRBJ2-3	TGTGCCAGTTGTGGGGACTTCCGCGATACGCAGTATTTT	CASCGDFRDTQYF
14	TRBV6-6	-	-	TRBJ2-4	TGTGCCAGCAGTTCGACAGGCCCCAAAAACATTCAGTACTTC	CASSSTGPKNIQYF
19	TRBV4-2	-	TRBD2	TRBJ2-4	TGTGCCAGCAGCCAAGAAAAAGCGGGGGGGCAGGCGTCCAAAAACATTCAGTACTTC	CASSQEKAGGQASKNIQYF
14	TRBV19	-	TRBD1	TRBJ1-2	TGTGCCAGTAGTACCGGGACAGTGATGGGAGGCTACACCTTC	CASSTGTVMGGYTF
14	TRBV6-5	-	-	TRBJ2-7	TGTGCCAGCAGGAGGGCTAGCGCCAACTACGAGCAGTACTTC	CASRRASANYEQYF
12	TRBV2	-	TRBD2	TRBJ2-7	TGTGCCAGCAGTGGACTAGCGGATCCGGAGTACTTC	CASSGLADPEYF
15	TRBV19	once	TRBD1	TRBJ2-1	TGTGCCAGTAGTCTTAGGACAGGGGTAGTCAATGAGCAGTTCTTC	CASSLRTGVVNEQFF
18	TRBV18	-	-	TRBJ1-2	TGTGCCAGCTCACCTTCTTCGGGACTCCTCACCCCCGGCTATGGCTACACCTTC	CASSPSSGLLTPGYGYTF
13	TRBV30	-	-	TRBJ2-5	TGTGCCTGGAGTCTCTTCAAGCAAGAGACCCAGTACTTC	CAWSLFKQETQYF
14	TRBV19	-	TRBD1	TRBJ2-1	TGTGCCAGTACAGGGGGCCGTTCCTACAATGAGCAGTTCTTC	CASTGGRSYNEQFF
15	TRBV4-1	-	TRBD1	TRBJ2-7	TGCGCCAGCAGCCAAGGTTATAGGGGGCGGAACGAGCAGTACTTC	CASSQGYRGRNEQYF
14	TRBV7-7	-	-	TRBJ2-5	TGTGCTAGCAGCTTAGGTCCAAACCAAGAGACCCAGTACTTC	CASSLGPNQETQYF
14	TRBV30	-	-	TRBJ2-7	TGTGCCTGGAGTTTGACCCCGATTACCTACGAGCAGTACTTC	CAWSLTPITYEQYF
13	TRBV11-2	-	-	TRBJ2-5	TGTGCCAGCAGCTTAGTGCACCGGGAGACCCAGTACTTC	CASSLVHRETQYF
12	TRBV10-3	few	-	TRBJ2-7	TGTGCCATCAAAGGGGGTTCCTACGAGCAGTACTTC	CAIKGGSYEQYF
14	TRBV2	-	-	TRBJ1-1	TGTGCCAGCAGTTGGACTCCCGAGGGCACTGAAGCTTTCTTT	CASSWTPEGTEAFF
13	TRBV30	-	-	TRBJ1-5	TGTGCCTGGAGTGTACCGGGGGGACAGCCCCAGCATTTT	CAWSVPGGQPQHF
15	TRBV5-1	-	TRBD1	TRBJ2-7	TGCGCCAGCAGCTTGGAGGCAGGGGGTCCCTACGAGCAGTACTTC	CASSLEAGGPYEQYF
14	TRBV19	-	-	TRBJ1-1	TGTGCCAGTAGGCTAGACAGGTTGAACACTGAAGCTTTCTTT	CASRLDRLNTEAFF
15	TRBV2	-	TRBD1	TRBJ2-2	TGTGCCAGCAGTGATTCCTCAGGGGGCTATGGGGAGCTGTTTTTT	CASSDSSGGYGELFF
12	TRBV25-1	-	-	TRBJ1-3	TGTGCCAGCAGTTCTGGGGGAAACACCATATATTTT	CASSSGGNTIYF
13	TRBV7-2	once	-	TRBJ2-1	TGTGCCAGCAGCTTAGATGCGGGTTATGAGCAGTTCTTC	CASSLDAGYEQFF
14	TRBV2	few	-	TRBJ2-1	TGTGCCAGCACTGCGGATCCGGGCTACAATGAGCAGTTCTTC	CASTADPGYNEQFF
12	TRBV6-1	medium-sized	-	TRBJ2-7	TGTGCCAGCAGTGTTTCCGGTGACGAGCAGTACTTC	CASSVSGDEQYF
15	TRBV21-1	-	-	TRBJ1-6	TGTGCCAGCAGCAAAGATCCAGGATTTAATTCACCCCTCCACTTT	CASSKDPGFNSPLHF
13	TRBV29-1	-	-	TRBJ2-5	TGCAGCGTTGGGCGGGGAGACCAAGAGACCCAGTACTTC	CSVGRGDQETQYF
13	TRBV4-2	-	-	TRBJ1-1	TGTGCCAGCAGCTCCTCAGTCCAGGGTGAAGCTTTCTTT	CASSSSVQGEAFF
12	TRBV29-1	-	-	TRBJ1-1	TGCAGCGTTAGGGGCAGGCCCACTGAAGCTTTCTTT	CSVRGRPTEAFF
13	TRBV11-1	-	-	TRBJ2-7	TGTGCCAGCAGCTTAATTCAGTCCTACGAGCAGTACTTC	CASSLIQSYEQYF
13	TRBV15	-	-	TRBJ1-1	TGTGCCACCAGCCGAAGGGGGGGGAGTGAAGCTTTCTTT	CATSRRGGSEAFF
14	TRBV5-1	-	-	TRBJ2-7	TGCGCCAGCAGCCTGGACTCAAGCTCCTACGAGCAGTACTTC	CASSLDSSSYEQYF
20	TRBV4-2	-	-	TRBJ2-7	TGTGCCAGCAGCCAAGAGAGGCTCGGTCGTGGACAGTTACAACCCTACGAGCAGTACTTC	CASSQERLGRGQLQPYEQYF
18	TRBV9	-	-	TRBJ1-2	TGTGCCAGCAGCGTAGCTGCGGGGCGAGGAGGGTTCAACTATGGCTACACCTTC	CASSVAAGRGGFNYGYTF
14	TRBV5-1	-	-	TRBJ1-2	TGCGCCAGCAGCTTGGAACCAGACGTCTATGGCTACACCTTC	CASSLEPDVYGYTF
13	TRBV25-1	-	-	TRBJ2-5	TGTGCCAGCAGTGGCGGGAACAAAGAGACCCAGTACTTC	CASSGGNKETQYF
14	TRBV29-1	-	TRBD1	TRBJ1-4	TGCAGCGTTGGGAGACAGGGCTATAAAGGTCAACTGTTTTTT	CSVGRQGYKGQLFF
14	TRBV5-1	-	TRBD1	TRBJ2-3	TGCGCCAGCAGCACGGGACAGGGGAGGGATACGCAGTATTTT	CASSTGQGRDTQYF
16	TRBV5-1	-	-	TRBJ1-3	TGCGCCAGCAGCTTCTCGGGCAGCTTCTCTGGAAACACCATATATTTT	CASSFSGSFSGNTIYF
10	TRBV20-1	once	-	TRBJ2-5	TGCAGCGCGTCCCTGGAGACCCAGTACTTC	CSASLETQYF